The next 16 T cell receptor beta chains were all read from a single sample in a study of CD8 T cells in Susac syndrome. With random hexamers, reverse transcription was performed on about 0.5 to 1 ug of RNA. TCRdb reprocessed the immunoSEQ multiplex PCR reads via MiXCR and lists one record per CDR3 protein. The table records hundreds of thousands of distinct CDR3 sequences, about 94% of them present only once. Sequencing used CD4+ T cells from PBMCs. The receptors come from a human donor with multiple sclerosis.

The chain is built from TRBV3-1 and TRBJ2-6, with D possibly TRBD1 on 6 matching bases. CDR1 LGHDT and CDR2 YNNKEL come from the germline V gene (reference sequence). This CDR3 spans 15 amino acids. Deletions cut 2 bases from V and 5 bases from J, with 10 bases between. Here the CDR3 reads CASSQNRDRANVLTF. The CDR3 DNA sequence: TGTGCCAGCAGCCAAAACAGGGACAGGGCCAACGTCCTGACTTTC.

V gene TRBV19 combines with J gene TRBJ1-1; unclear D gene. CDR3 length equals 12 residues. CDR1 is LNHDA, CDR2 SQIVND, per germline (reference sequence). V was trimmed by 5 bases and J by 5 bases, leaving 9 bases between them. The CDR3 region has the DNA TGTGCCAGTAGTTACCAAAGTACTGAAGCTTTCTTT. Translation: CASSYQSTEAFF.

V is TRBV5-4 and J is TRBJ1-3, with D possibly being TRBD1 (6 bases). Trimming shortened V by 0 bases and J by 0 bases, and 10 bases separated the two germline ends. The CDR3 spans 16 residues. Germline assignment: CDR1 SGHNT and CDR2 YYREEE (reference sequence). The CDR3 DNA follows: TGTGCCAGCAGCTTGGGTGGGGGGCTCTCTGGAAACACCATATATTTT. Amino acid sequence: CASSLGGGLSGNTIYF.

The chain joins TRBV10-3 to TRBJ1-6; no reliable D call. CDR1 and CDR2 (germline): ENHRY, SYGVKD. This CDR3 comprises 12 residues. The V gene lost 3 bases and the J gene lost 7 bases, with 4 bases spanning the gap. Written as DNA, the CDR3 is TGTGCCATCAGTGATTCCAATTCACCCCTCCACTTT. Encoded protein: CAISDSNSPLHF.

J is TRBJ1-2 and V is TRBV3-1; no clear D gene. Germline CDR1 and CDR2: LGHDT and YNNKEL (reference sequence). The V end was cut by 0 bases, the J end by 2 bases, with 10 bases between. This CDR3 has 15 residues. The CDR3 bases are TGTGCCAGCAGCCAAGATATCGGCAGAAACTATGGCTACACCTTC. It is translated as CASSQDIGRNYGYTF.

There are a few counts of this clonotype. The chain employs TRBV19 and TRBJ1-2; the D is unclear. From germline, CDR1 is LNHDA and CDR2 SQIVND (reference sequence). The germline V and J ends were trimmed by 3 bases and 4 bases, with 9 bases remaining between them. CDR3 length: 13 residues. The CDR3 spells CASSIPGIYGYTF. The CDR3, as DNA: TGTGCCAGTAGTATCCCGGGAATCTATGGCTACACCTTC.

The count of this clonotype is one. The V and J genes are TRBV20-1 and TRBJ2-7; D uncertain. Between the trimmed V and J ends, which lost 4 bases and 1 base, there was a span of 14 bases. The CDR3 has 14 residues. The germline CDR1 and CDR2 sequences are DFQATT and SNEGSKA (reference sequence). The CDR3 DNA follows: TGCAGTGCTACCTTCGTTAGACGGTCCTACGAGCAGTACTTC. This codes for CSATFVRRSYEQYF.

This rearrangement joins TRBV20-1 to TRBJ2-7, with 7 bases lining up with TRBD1. CDR1 is DFQATT and CDR2 is SNEGSKA in the germline V gene (reference sequence). The CDR3 consists of 16 residues. Trimming cost V 6 bases and J 3 bases; bases outside gene matches: 17. CDR3 sequence reads: CSAPRPGQRLLYEQYF. The CDR3, as DNA: TGCAGTGCCCCCCGCCCGGGACAGCGACTCCTCTACGAGCAGTACTTC.

This sequence joins TRBV28 and TRBJ1-5, with D possibly matching TRBD1 (6 bases). V gave up 8 bases and J gave up 2 bases, with 19 bases separating them. CDR1 and CDR2 from the germline V gene are MDHEN and SYDVKM. The CDR3 contains 16 residues. The CDR3 nucleotides are TGTGCCAGCGGAGTTCCCGGGACATGGGGCAATCAGCCCCAGCATTTT. Its translation: CASGVPGTWGNQPQHF.

The CDR3 loop is CASSQTGVETQYF. In DNA, the CDR3 is TGTGCCAGCAGCCAGACGGGGGTGGAGACCCAGTACTTC. The genes are TRBV4-2 and TRBJ2-5; D possibly corresponds to TRBD2 (6 bases). V lost 3 bases to trimming and J lost 5 bases, with 10 bases between them. Per germline, CDR1 LGHNA and CDR2 YNFKEQ. The CDR3 has 13 amino acids.

J is TRBJ2-5 and V is TRBV20-1; possibly TRBD1 for D (6 bases). Trimming removed 2 bases at V and 3 bases at J, with 16 bases between. Per the germline V gene, CDR1 is DFQATT and CDR2 is SNEGSKA (reference sequence). The CDR3 spans 15 residues. CDR3 sequence (DNA): TGCAGTGCTAGAACTTCGGTGGCAGGGGAAGAGACCCAGTACTTC. The encoded protein is CSARTSVAGEETQYF.

The V and J genes are TRBV12-3 or TRBV12-4 and TRBJ2-3; 9 bases agree with TRBD2. The ends lost 6 bases at V and 4 bases at J; junction bases unmatched: 17. This CDR3 is 18 amino acids long. The CDR3 region is CASSSSLGGGAYADTQYF. For the CDR3, the DNA is TGTGCCAGCAGCTCCTCCTTGGGCGGGGGGGCTTACGCAGATACGCAGTATTTT.

This rearrangement joins TRBV29-1 to TRBJ1-1; no clear D gene. V dropped 4 bases and J dropped 1 base, with 7 bases sitting between them. CDR1 is SQVTM, CDR2 ANQGSEA, per germline. The CDR3 is made up of 12 amino acids. CDR3 sequence reads: CSVVSRNTEAFF. The CDR3 DNA reads TGCAGCGTTGTGTCCAGGAACACTGAAGCTTTCTTT.

The CDR3 sequence is CSVALAGGEQFF. The CDR3 coding sequence is TGCAGCGTTGCACTAGCGGGGGGGGAGCAGTTCTTC. The V gene is TRBV29-1, the J gene TRBJ2-1, with 13 bases fitting TRBD2. CDR1 is SQVTM and CDR2 is ANQGSEA in the germline V gene. V was pared by 4 bases and J by 10 bases, with 1 base of the junction left unmatched. The CDR3 contains 12 residues.

The chain uses TRBV6-6 and TRBJ1-2; no clear D gene. CDR3 length: 14 amino acids. V gave up 2 bases and J gave up 7 bases, with 14 bases separating them. Germline CDR1 MNHNY, CDR2 SVGAGI (reference sequence). CDR3 bases: TGTGCCAGCAGTTACGGCAGACCCGAGACTGGCTACACCTTC. As protein: CASSYGRPETGYTF.

The chain recombines TRBV29-1 with TRBJ1-1; D might be TRBD1 (5 bases). CDR3 length: 12 amino acids. The V gene lost 6 bases and the J gene lost 1 base, with 9 bases spanning the gap. Germline assignment: CDR1 SQVTM and CDR2 ANQGSEA. CDR3 in amino acids: CSVGPPNTEAFF. CDR3 nucleotides: TGCAGCGTGGGACCGCCGAACACTGAAGCTTTCTTT.